This T cell receptor (beta chain) originates from a study of T-cell memory formation after mild COVID-19. Notes on the study in general: The study found contracting CD4+ clones mainly in CM and EM and contracting CD8+ clones in EMRA. Day 15 to 85 contracting clones showed balanced CD4/CD8; later expanders leaned CD4+. The study detected some responding clones in pre-infection memory, suggesting cross-reactive memory joined.

For this clonotype: What it recognizes is unknown.

5'RACE, which relied on constant-segment primers, yielded TCR alpha and TCR beta cDNA libraries carrying sample barcodes and UMIs. TCRdb used MiXCR to reprocess the 5' RACE reads, holding one entry per CDR3 protein. The data hold fewer than 350,000 distinct CDR3 sequences, with roughly an eighth observed a single time. CDR3 length: 17 residues. V was pared by 9 bases and J by 0 bases, with 10 bases of the junction left unmatched. CDR1 SGHRS and CDR2 YFSETQ come from the germline V gene. The rearrangement uses TRBV5-1 and TRBJ2-6; 9 bases line up with TRBD1. The sequenced sample consisted of PBMCs or a T cell subset sorted from them (not recorded which). The TCR originated in a man between 18 and 29 years old who had mild COVID-19 (a few samples of this study predate the infection). Cell type and time point are not known. This CDR3 reads CANQDRGPFSGANVLTF. The CDR3 DNA sequence: TGCGCCAACCAGGACAGGGGCCCTTTCTCTGGGGCCAACGTCCTGACTTTC.